This paragraph covers one T cell receptor (beta chain) sequence. Its antigen remains unidentified. TCRdb's table, derived via immunoSEQ multiplex PCR, lists solely in-frame clones and lacks some. The data show over 15,000 clones, 65% to 85% seen once. Trimming pared 5 bases from V and 2 bases from J, leaving 15 bases between. This CDR3 has 15 amino acids. Germline-derived CDR1 and CDR2 are SEHNR and FQNEAQ (reference sequence). The data were taken from a study of CD4+ T cells in melanoma. General study results and limits: CD8+ T cell, macrophage and B cell function reportedly correlated with neoantigen-specific CD4+ T cells.

The sample taken for sequencing was cells from a culture (not recorded whether cultured in vitro). The chain employs TRBV7-9 and TRBJ2-5; D call uncertain. The clonotype originates from a human donor with melanoma. CDR3 amino acids: CASSTYRQEQETQYF. The CDR3 DNA follows: TGTGCCAGCAGCACATATAGGCAGGAACAAGAGACCCAGTACTTC.